Below are 23 T cell receptor beta chains sequenced from a single sample in a study of cytomegalovirus exposure and HLA in healthy donors. Sequencing used immunoSEQ multiplex PCR; TCRdb keeps in-frame clones, though not all of them. Seen here are roughly 270,000 clones, roughly 88% observed once, and the top ten hold about 0.99%. The specimen sequenced was PBMCs. The receptors shown here come from a woman younger than 30 in good health and CMV-seronegative.

J is TRBJ2-1 and V is TRBV28; D might be TRBD1 (6 bases). CDR1 is MDHEN, CDR2 SYDVKM, per germline. Trimming pared 1 base from V and 8 bases from J, leaving 9 bases between. The CDR3 has 13 amino acids. This CDR3 is CASSLYRVHEQFF. The CDR3 coding sequence is TGTGCCAGCAGTTTATACAGGGTCCATGAGCAGTTCTTC.

The chain links TRBV5-1 to TRBJ2-2, with TRBD1 as a possible D gene (5 bases). V was pared by 0 bases and J by 6 bases, with 12 bases between. The germline gives CDR1 SGHRS, CDR2 YFSETQ. The CDR3 covers 15 residues. In nucleotides, the CDR3 is TGCGCCAGCAGCTTGGCTGCAGCAGGGTCCGGGGAGCTGTTTTTT. Protein sequence: CASSLAAAGSGELFF.

The J gene is TRBJ1-1, the V gene TRBV6-5; TRBD1 might be the D (6 bases). Trimming stripped 4 bases from V and 6 bases from J, with 15 bases between. CDR3 length: 14 amino acids. CDR1 and CDR2 (germline): MNHEY, SVGAGI. The CDR3 DNA follows: TGTGCCAGCAGTTTCATGACAGGCTGGGCTGAAGCTTTCTTT. Residues: CASSFMTGWAEAFF.

CDR3 DNA sequence: TGTGCCAGCAGCCCGGCGCGCGGGAGTAATAGCGAGCAGTACTTC. Translation: CASSPARGSNSEQYF. This chain joins TRBV5-6 and TRBJ2-7; 7 nucleotides match TRBD2. Germline CDR1 SGHDT, CDR2 YYEEEE. This CDR3 comprises 15 residues. Trimming removed 4 bases from V and 6 bases from J; junction bases left unmatched: 13.

The chain combines TRBV15 with TRBJ2-7; D may be TRBD2 (6 bases). The germline V gene has CDR1 LNHNV and CDR2 YYDKDF (reference sequence). The CDR3 has 17 residues. V lost 0 bases to trimming and J lost 1 base, with 16 bases between them. The CDR3 DNA sequence: TGTGCCACCAGCAGAGATATTCGAGGAGGGGATTCCTACGAGCAGTACTTC. Protein product: CATSRDIRGGDSYEQYF.

In regard to this clone: The likely explanation is a read error, given a far larger clone one base away. The chain combines TRBV2 with TRBJ1-3; 8 bases map to TRBD1. Trimming took 5 bases from V and 0 from J; bases not matched to a gene: 3. The CDR3 has 15 residues. Per germline, CDR1 SNHLY and CDR2 FYNNEI. The CDR3 loop is CASSQDRGSGNTIYF. The CDR3 region has the DNA TGTGCCAGCAGTCAAGACAGGGGCTCTGGAAACACCATATATTTT.

The genes are TRBV28 and TRBJ1-2, with D perhaps TRBD1 (6 bases). The ends were cut back, 0 bases at V and 14 bases at J, with 28 bases in the middle. Germline values: CDR1 MDHEN, CDR2 SYDVKM. The CDR3 is made up of 17 amino acids. This CDR3 is CASSLWELGGRRSLLTF. The CDR3 DNA sequence: TGTGCCAGCAGTTTATGGGAACTGGGGGGGCGCCGCAGCCTCCTAACCTTC.

The sample holds one count of this clone. The chain couples TRBV29-1 to TRBJ2-7, with 8 nucleotides matching TRBD1. Germline V gene sequence: CDR1 SQVTM, CDR2 ANQGSEA. The CDR3 covers 14 residues. Trimming cost V 6 bases and J 5 bases; bases outside gene matches: 12. In DNA, the CDR3 is TGCAGCGTGGGCGCATATGGACAGGGTGACGAGCAGTACTTC. It codes for CSVGAYGQGDEQYF.

The chain uses TRBV9 and TRBJ1-3; D perhaps matches TRBD1 (6 bases). CDR1 SGDLS and CDR2 YYNGEE come from the germline V gene. This CDR3 contains 17 residues. Trimming stripped 0 bases from V and 0 bases from J, with 13 bases between. The DNA for the CDR3 is TGTGCCAGCAGCGTAGGATCCCTCAGGGGCTCTGGAAACACCATATATTTT. Translated, it gives CASSVGSLRGSGNTIYF.

V and J are TRBV28 and TRBJ1-1; tentative D call: TRBD1 (6 bases). V was clipped by 5 bases and J by 4 bases, with 11 bases between them. The V gene's germline CDR1 is MDHEN and CDR2 SYDVKM. The CDR3 is 13 amino acids. This chain's CDR3 is CASSQGPSTEAFF. The CDR3 DNA is TGTGCCAGCAGTCAGGGGCCCTCCACTGAAGCTTTCTTT.

The chain is built from TRBV5-6 and TRBJ2-5, with 7 bases identical to TRBD1. Germline CDR1 reads SGHDT; CDR2 reads YYEEEE. V dropped 0 bases and J dropped 1; count of bases not matched to a gene: 3. CDR3 length equals 15 residues. The CDR3, as DNA: TGTGCCAGCAGCTTGGTGAGGGGGCCCCAAGAGACCCAGTACTTC. Protein: CASSLVRGPQETQYF.

This sequence joins TRBV28 and TRBJ2-1; the match to TRBD2 covers 8 bases. This CDR3 region has 16 residues. The V gene's germline CDR1 is MDHEN and CDR2 SYDVKM. V shed 2 bases, J shed 0 bases, and the junction held 3 bases outside the gene matches. CDR3 loop: CASSLLSGSSYNEQFF. CDR3 coding DNA: TGTGCCAGCAGTTTACTCAGCGGGAGCTCCTACAATGAGCAGTTCTTC.

The V and J genes are TRBV6-7 and TRBJ1-3; D call uncertain. TRBV6-7 is placed among ORFs of uncertain function. The CDR3 is made up of 17 amino acids. V gave up 5 bases and J gave up 0 bases, with 17 bases separating them. CDR3 region: CASSPSGFTFSGNTIYF. For the CDR3, the DNA is TGTGCCAGCAGTCCCTCAGGCTTTACCTTCTCTGGAAACACCATATATTTT.

This clone was seen once. This chain uses TRBV7-2 with TRBJ2-7; TRBD2 is a possible D gene (6 bases). CDR3 length equals 14 residues. V was pared by 4 bases and J by 6 bases, with 16 bases between. CDR1 is SGHTA and CDR2 is FQGNSA in the germline V gene. The CDR3 is CASSSWDSSPEQYF. DNA of the CDR3: TGTGCCAGCAGCTCCTGGGACTCCTCACCCGAGCAGTACTTC.

The chain has TRBV15 and TRBJ2-3, with unresolved D. Germline CDR1 LNHNV, CDR2 YYDKDF (reference sequence). Between the trimmed V and J ends, which lost 4 bases and 0 bases, there was a span of 2 bases. The CDR3 totals 12 residues. Written as DNA, the CDR3 is TGTGCCACCAGCATAAGCACAGATACGCAGTATTTT. This codes for CATSISTDTQYF.

The V gene is TRBV6-1, the J gene TRBJ2-1, with TRBD1 identical over 9 bases. CDR3 length: 16 amino acids. Germline assignment: CDR1 MNHNS and CDR2 SASEGT. With 6 bases clipped from V and 5 bases from J, the junction kept 11 bases outside the gene matches. The CDR3 loop is CASSELSGTGNNEQFF. The CDR3 DNA is TGTGCCAGCAGCGAATTATCCGGGACAGGGAACAATGAGCAGTTCTTC.

The rearrangement uses TRBV7-9 and TRBJ2-5; D may be TRBD2 (5 bases). This CDR3 region has 12 residues. Germline CDR1 reads SEHNR; CDR2 reads FQNEAQ (reference sequence). V lost 5 bases to trimming and J lost 4 bases, with 8 bases between them. The CDR3 protein is CASSKLGETQYF. The CDR3 DNA follows: TGTGCCAGCAGCAAACTAGGAGAGACCCAGTACTTC.

This clone was detected only a few times. V is TRBV27 and J is TRBJ2-7; possibly TRBD1 for D (6 bases). V lost 6 bases and J lost 4, with 13 bases in between. Germline V gene data show CDR1 as MNHEY and CDR2 as SMNVEV (reference sequence). The CDR3 sequence is 13 residues long. The CDR3 nucleotides read TGTGCCAGCAGAAACAGGGCCGGGTACGAGCAGTACTTC. Translation gives CASRNRAGYEQYF.

The chain carries TRBV30 and TRBJ2-3; 8 positions agree with TRBD2. The junction had 5 bases not matched to a gene; V was cut back by 4 bases and J by 2 bases. Germline-derived CDR1 and CDR2 are GTSNPN and SVGIG (reference sequence). The CDR3 consists of 14 residues. CDR3 in amino acids: CAWKREWDTDTQYF. CDR3 DNA: TGTGCCTGGAAGCGGGAGTGGGACACAGATACGCAGTATTTT.

The chain combines TRBV9 with TRBJ2-4; D is unresolved. Germline V gives CDR1 SGDLS, CDR2 YYNGEE. Trimming stripped 3 bases from V and 9 bases from J, with 13 bases between. There are 13 residues in the CDR3. This chain's CDR3 is CASSGSQQCIQYF. In DNA form, the CDR3 reads TGTGCCAGCAGCGGATCCCAACAGTGCATTCAGTACTTC. Drawing the rest from reference TRBV9 and TRBJ2-4, the complete variable domain is DSGVTQTPKHLITATGQRVTLRCSPRSGDLSVYWYQQSLDQGLQFLIQYYNGEERAKGNILERFSAQQFPDLHSELNLSSLELGDSALYFCASSGSQQCIQYFGAGTRLSVL.

The chain is built from TRBV28 and TRBJ1-2; D not resolved. Trimming took 6 bases from V and 4 from J, leaving 15 bases between them. Germline V gene lookup returns CDR1 MDHEN and CDR2 SYDVKM. The CDR3 extends over 14 amino acids. As DNA, the CDR3 is TGTGCCAGCAGGCCGGTCGGAGGCCTCTATGGCTACACCTTC. It encodes CASRPVGGLYGYTF.

The chain employs TRBV6-1 and TRBJ1-1, with D possibly TRBD1 on 6 matching bases. The V and J ends lost 8 bases and 0 bases respectively, with 16 bases between them. The germline V gene has CDR1 MNHNS and CDR2 SASEGT. The CDR3 has 15 residues. The CDR3 DNA follows: TGTGCCAGCGATACCGGGACACAGTTGAACACTGAAGCTTTCTTT. Translation gives CASDTGTQLNTEAFF.

This chain connects TRBV30 to TRBJ2-7, with 8 nucleotides matching TRBD1. Unmatched junction bases numbered 12, after V lost 3 bases and J lost 2 bases. CDR1 and CDR2 (germline): GTSNPN, SVGIG (reference sequence). This CDR3 region has 16 residues. The CDR3 nucleotides read TGTGCCTGGAGGACCGCCGGGACAGGCCTAACCTACGAGCAGTACTTC. Translated, it gives CAWRTAGTGLTYEQYF.